This T cell receptor beta chain derives from a study of T cells in Graves' hyperthyroidism and ophthalmopathy. Findings and caveats of the study: Onset of ophthalmopathy came a median 6.5 months after the model predicted it.

Amplified regions were TCR beta CDR3 sequences from RNA transcripts. A set of HTBI primers served as the primers for a first-round RT-PCR of the TCR CDR3. A single record per CDR3 protein comes from TCRdb applying MiXCR to the multiplex PCR reads. The table records around 540,000 distinct CDR3 sequences, about 43% of them present only once. Germline loops: CDR1 SQVTM, CDR2 ANQGSEA. The CDR3 is 13 amino acids. Trimming removed 6 bases from V and 5 bases from J; junction bases left unmatched: 5. This clonotype has a count of ten or more. Its antigen is not known. Sample: peripheral blood or thyroid tissue (not recorded which). The source of this sequence is a woman between 18 and 29 years old with Graves' hyperthyroidism. The chain has TRBV29-1 and TRBJ2-5, with 11 bases fitting TRBD1. In nucleotides, the CDR3 is TGCAGCGTCGTTGGACAGGGGGCGGAGACCCAGTACTTC. It translates to CSVVGQGAETQYF. The variable domain in full, completed from reference TRBV29-1 and TRBJ2-5, reads SAVISQKPSRDICQRGTSLTIQCQVDSQVTMMFWYRQQPGQSLTLIATANQGSEATYESGFVIDKFPISRPNLTFSTLTVSNMSPEDSSIYLCSVVGQGAETQYFGPGTRLLVL.